This TCR beta chain was obtained from a study of post-analysis software for immune sequencing data. About the research overall: The disease courses spanned relapsing-remitting, secondary progressive and progressive-relapsing forms of multiple sclerosis. Study-wide results and limits: Same-batch preparations were strongly co-clustered by F measure. The normalized Chao1 diversity of multiple sclerosis patients was significantly lower than that of controls. Four to six TRBV segments were more frequent in patients than controls; TRBV5-6, TRBV5-1 and TRBV20-1 belonged to this group.

Note on this clonotype: Its antigen is not known.

Sequencing libraries made from TCR beta cDNA carried unique molecular identifiers. T cells numbering roughly 0.9 to 10 million yielded cDNA molecules that totaled roughly 500,000. Each CDR3 protein is one row after TCRdb ran MiXCR on the PCR reads. This table has hundreds of thousands of distinct CDR3 sequences, about 44% appearing once. This CDR3 is 14 amino acids long. V was pared by 6 bases and J by 2 bases, with 5 bases of the junction left unmatched. This TCR came from a girl aged 5-17 years with multiple sclerosis. Sequences were obtained from blood. The V and J genes are TRBV12-3 or TRBV12-4 and TRBJ2-3; 7 nucleotides align to TRBD2. The CDR3 sequence is CASRGDYNTDTQYF. The CDR3 region has the DNA TGTGCCAGCAGGGGGGACTACAACACAGATACGCAGTATTTT.